This TCR beta chain emerged from a study of blood T cell repertoires in COVID-19. Enrolled during active infection, Seattle patients were then followed longitudinally. This clone appeared a single time. CDR1 is DFQATT, CDR2 SNEGSKA, per germline (reference sequence). The V and J ends lost 5 bases and 8 bases respectively, with 10 bases between them. CDR3 length equals 11 residues. The protocol was immunoSEQ multiplex PCR, while the TCRdb copy is restricted to in-frame clones and leaves out a portion. The sample yields roughly 120,000 clones, around 74% seen once. The material sequenced was peripheral blood. This receptor was taken from a man older than 75 with COVID-19, enrolled during active disease. The chain carries TRBV20-1 and TRBJ2-1, with TRBD2 as a possible D gene (6 bases). Written as DNA, the CDR3 is TGCAGTGCTCTCACGGGGGATGAGCAGTTCTTC. Translated, it gives CSALTGDEQFF.